This T cell receptor beta chain derives from a study of identifying expanded T cells in peripheral blood. The V and J ends lost 4 bases and 3 bases respectively, with 11 bases between them. From germline, CDR1 is SGHAT and CDR2 FQNNGV. The CDR3 loop spans 14 amino acids. Profiling relied on immunoSEQ multiplex PCR, and the TCRdb table lists in-frame clones only, not all of them. The sample holds around 78,000 clones, 84% seen once. There are a few counts of this clone. Sequenced sample: blood. The sequence derives from a person aged 18-70 years in good health. The rearrangement uses TRBV11-2 and TRBJ2-3, with a possible D match to TRBD2 (6 bases). Written as DNA, the CDR3 is TGTGCCAGCAGCTCAATACTAGCAACAGATACGCAGTATTTT. Amino acids: CASSSILATDTQYF.